The 17 T cell receptor beta chains listed next were all sequenced from one sample in a study of T cell repertoires in cytomegalovirus infection. TCRdb recomputed calls from the reads with MiXCR, one row per CDR3 protein. Seen here are about 920,000 distinct CDR3 sequences, 30% to 40% observed once, and the top ten hold under 15%. Their target antigens are unknown. Sample: cultured CD8+ T cells from PBMCs, taken from culture after CMV antigen stimulation. These receptors all come from a human donor in good health (CMV status not recorded). Some clones in this sample may be carry-over from other donors' samples.

The chain carries TRBV4-2 and TRBJ1-5, with D uncertain. Trimming stripped 0 bases from V and 11 bases from J, with 17 bases between. Germline V lookup: CDR1 LGHNA, CDR2 YNFKEQ. The length of the CDR3 is 15 residues. The CDR3 coding sequence is TGTGCCAGCAGCCAAGATCGCAGCACTGCCGTATCCCAGCATTTT. Its translation is CASSQDRSTAVSQHF.

This clonotype was counted once. At one boundary the junction diverges from the germline segment, which might be a read error. CDR3 in DNA: TGTGCCGGCAGCCCCCCCCAAGAGGTCGGAGACGGGCACCAGCCGGAGGGAAACACCATATATTTT. It translates to CAGSPPQEVGDGHQPEGNTIYF. V and J are TRBV7-6 and TRBJ1-3; the D is unclear. The CDR3 is 22 residues long. Germline CDR1 SGHVS, CDR2 FNYEAQ.

The chain uses TRBV29-1 and TRBJ2-5; perhaps TRBD1 as D (6 bases). With 7 bases removed from V and 0 bases from J, the gap between germline ends came to 12 bases. Looked up from germline, CDR1 is SQVTM and CDR2 is ANQGSEA. The CDR3 is made up of 13 amino acids. This CDR3 reads CSGRDTNQETQYF. DNA for the CDR3: TGCAGCGGAAGGGACACAAACCAAGAGACCCAGTACTTC.

This clonotype was picked up a small number of times. The CDR3 coding sequence is TGCGCCAGCAGCCAACAGGACAGGGGCTACGGGGAGCTGTTTTTT. As protein: CASSQQDRGYGELFF. The V and J genes are TRBV4-1 and TRBJ2-2, with 9 bases fitting TRBD1. Germline trimming cut 2 bases from V and 7 bases from J; bases unmatched to any gene: 5. CDR3 length: 15 amino acids. Germline V gives CDR1 MGHRA, CDR2 YSYEKL.

The chain carries TRBV10-3 and TRBJ2-3; 9 bases align to TRBD1. This CDR3 contains 15 residues. Germline V gene data show CDR1 as ENHRY and CDR2 as SYGVKD. V was pared by 6 bases and J by 6 bases, with 10 bases of the junction left unmatched. The CDR3 spells CAISPGTGWRDTQYF. CDR3 coding DNA: TGTGCCATCAGCCCCGGGACAGGGTGGCGTGATACGCAGTATTTT.

This chain joins TRBV24-1 and TRBJ2-5; D call uncertain. CDR3 length equals 13 residues. Between the trimmed V and J ends, which lost 4 bases and 5 bases, there was a span of 10 bases. Germline-derived CDR1 and CDR2 are KGHDR and SFDVKD. CDR3 in amino acids: CATSDPRSETQYF. The CDR3 DNA reads TGTGCCACCAGTGACCCCAGATCGGAGACCCAGTACTTC.

This clonotype was counted only a few times. The rearrangement joins TRBV12-3 or TRBV12-4 to TRBJ2-1, with TRBD2 matching 15 bases. This CDR3 is built from 17 residues. V lost 6 bases, J lost 5 bases, and 8 bases stayed unmatched. The chain's CDR3 is CASSPGLAGGGDNEQFF. For the CDR3, the DNA is TGTGCCAGCAGCCCGGGACTAGCGGGGGGAGGTGACAATGAGCAGTTCTTC.

The chain joins TRBV6-2 or TRBV6-3 to TRBJ2-2; 7 nucleotides line up with TRBD1. V lost 7 bases to trimming and J lost 9 bases; unmatched junction nucleotides: 11. Germline assignment: CDR1 MNHEY and CDR2 SVGEGT. The length of the CDR3 is 14 residues. The DNA of the CDR3 is TGTGCCAGCACCGACGACAGGGAAGGGCGGGAGCTGTTTTTT. Its protein is CASTDDREGRELFF.

A remark on this clonotype: At one of its ends the junction is not consistent with the germline gene, which may arise from a read error. V gene TRBV19 combines with J gene TRBJ2-1, with D unresolved. The CDR3 is 15 residues long. Germline assignment: CDR1 LNHDA and CDR2 SQIVND (reference sequence). The CDR3 sequence is CTSSIISGHNNEQFF. CDR3 coding DNA: TGTACCAGTAGTATAATAAGTGGCCATAACAATGAGCAGTTCTTC.

The chain links TRBV2 to TRBJ1-2; D ambiguous. There are 12 residues in the CDR3. Trimming shortened V by 10 bases and J by 4 bases, and 13 bases separated the two germline ends. Germline V gene data show CDR1 as SNHLY and CDR2 as FYNNEI. The CDR3 loop reads CANNSGVYGYTF. The CDR3 coding sequence is TGTGCCAACAACTCAGGAGTCTATGGCTACACCTTC.

This clonotype was seen a few times. V usage is TRBV7-9 and J usage is TRBJ2-7, with D possibly matching TRBD1 (6 bases). This CDR3 contains 15 residues. CDR1 SEHNR and CDR2 FQNEAQ come from the germline V gene (reference sequence). The V and J ends lost 0 bases and 2 bases respectively, with 11 bases between them. The CDR3 loop is CASSLAQGTTYEQYV. The CDR3 DNA reads as TGTGCCAGCAGCTTAGCGCAGGGGACAACCTACGAGCAGTACGTC.

The J gene is TRBJ2-1, the V gene TRBV4-2; 11 nucleotides match TRBD1. Trimming removed 4 bases from V and 8 bases from J; junction bases left unmatched: 10. This CDR3 has 16 amino acids. Germline values: CDR1 LGHNA, CDR2 YNFKEQ. The CDR3: CASSLRTGGGNDEQFF. The DNA of the CDR3 is TGTGCCAGCAGCCTTAGGACAGGGGGCGGTAACGATGAGCAGTTCTTC.

This clonotype was seen a few times. The V call is TRBV2, the J call TRBJ2-1; 8 bases agree with TRBD1. CDR1 and CDR2 from the germline V gene are SNHLY and FYNNEI. The CDR3 runs to 16 residues. J was trimmed by 2 bases and V by 11 bases; bases with no gene match: 14. CDR3 DNA: TGTGCCGGTGTGAAAACAGGGGGACAGACCTACAATGAGCAGTTCTTC. Its translation is CAGVKTGGQTYNEQFF.

This rearrangement joins TRBV27 to TRBJ2-3; a weak D match, TRBD1 (5 bases). This CDR3 spans 15 amino acids. Per germline, CDR1 MNHEY and CDR2 SMNVEV (reference sequence). V dropped 3 bases and J dropped 4 bases, with 14 bases sitting between them. CDR3 sequence: CASSLQQGNSDTQYF. Written as DNA, the CDR3 is TGTGCCAGCAGTTTGCAGCAGGGAAACTCAGATACGCAGTATTTT.

On this clonotype itself: A clone one base away is much larger, so this may be a read error. V gene TRBV7-2 combines with J gene TRBJ2-3, with 7 bases fitting TRBD2. This CDR3 has 17 amino acids. Germline CDR1 and CDR2: SGHTA and FQGNSA. The V and J ends lost 10 bases and 1 base, in that order; junction bases with no gene match: 17. CDR3: CANTLEGAGLGTDTQYF. Here the CDR3 DNA reads TGTGCCAACACCCTAGAGGGAGCGGGGTTGGGCACAGATACGCAGTATTTT.

This clonotype was observed many times. The rearrangement joins TRBV7-2 to TRBJ2-3; D remains unclear. The V end lost 7 bases, the J end lost 1 base, and 24 bases lay between the germline ends. Germline lookup yields CDR1 SGHTA and CDR2 FQGNSA. CDR3 length: 18 amino acids. CDR3 in amino acids: CASNPQDLTLPGTDTQYF. Written as DNA, the CDR3 is TGTGCCAGCAACCCCCAGGACCTAACACTCCCGGGCACAGATACGCAGTATTTT.

Turning to this clonotype: At one boundary the junction diverges from the germline segment, which might be a read error. The V call is TRBV7-9, the J call TRBJ2-1; D is possibly TRBD1 (7 bases). Looked up from germline, CDR1 is SEHNR and CDR2 is FQNEAQ (reference sequence). The CDR3 has 15 amino acids. DNA of the CDR3: TGTGCCAGCAGCTTCGGACAGGAATTTCGGGAGAAGCCCCTCTTT. It yields the protein CASSFGQEFREKPLF.